Presented here are 19 T cell receptor beta chains from one specimen sequenced in a study of control samples from healthy donors and cancer patients. TCRdb's table, derived via immunoSEQ multiplex PCR, lists solely in-frame clones and lacks some. This table holds 9,500 to 15,000 clones, approximately 88% found once. Sequencing was done on a sample of formalin-fixed, paraffin-embedded tissue. Receptor source: a male donor with melanoma.

V usage is TRBV11-2 and J usage is TRBJ2-7; weak D call: TRBD1 (6 bases). Per germline, CDR1 SGHAT and CDR2 FQNNGV. With 6 bases removed from V and 0 bases from J, the gap between germline ends came to 12 bases. The CDR3 loop spans 14 amino acids. As DNA, the CDR3 is TGTGCCAGCAGAAGGGGGTTCAGCTCCTACGAGCAGTACTTC. Translating gives CASRRGFSSYEQYF.

This chain joins TRBV6-2 or TRBV6-3 and TRBJ2-3, with TRBD2 identical over 8 bases. The germline V gene encodes CDR1 MNHEY and CDR2 SVGEGT. The CDR3 loop spans 16 amino acids. The trim removed 2 bases at V and 2 bases at J, leaving 6 bases unmatched. DNA of the CDR3: TGTGCCAGCAGTTACCCCCGACTAGCGAACACAGATACGCAGTATTTT. Protein: CASSYPRLANTDTQYF.

This clone has just one count. This chain uses TRBV9 with TRBJ1-5, with D tentatively TRBD1 (5 bases). This CDR3 has 14 residues. V dropped 0 bases and J dropped 3 bases, with 7 bases sitting between them. The V gene's germline CDR1 is SGDLS and CDR2 YYNGEE. CDR3 loop: CASSVGGTNQPQHF. The CDR3 DNA sequence: TGTGCCAGCAGCGTAGGGGGGACCAATCAGCCCCAGCATTTT.

The CDR3 sequence: CASSPWGGGVDTEAFF. For the CDR3, the DNA is TGTGCCAGCTCCCCCTGGGGGGGCGGGGTCGACACTGAAGCTTTCTTT. The chain uses TRBV18 and TRBJ1-1; perhaps TRBD1 as D (6 bases). CDR1 is KGHSH and CDR2 is LQKENI in the germline V gene. Deletions cut 6 bases from V and 3 bases from J, with 20 bases between. This CDR3 is 16 amino acids long. Based on the CDR3 plus reference TRBV18 and TRBJ1-1, the full variable domain is NAGVMQNPRHLVRRRGQEARLRCSPMKGHSHVYWYRQLPEEGLKFMVYLQKENIIDESGMPKERFSAEFPKEGPSILRIQQVVRGDSAAYFCASSPWGGGVDTEAFFGQGTRLTVV.

The genes are TRBV12-3 or TRBV12-4 and TRBJ2-3; D gene unclear. V lost 4 bases, J lost 6 bases, and 2 bases lay in between. This CDR3 has 10 amino acids. CDR3 DNA sequence: TGTGCCAGCAGTTCTGATACGCAGTATTTT. It codes for CASSSDTQYF.

This clone was seen a handful of times. For the CDR3, the DNA is TGTGCCAGCAGTTCCCAGGGGACCTACAATGAGCAGTTCTTC. Translating gives CASSSQGTYNEQFF. The rearrangement uses TRBV2 and TRBJ2-1; D may be TRBD1 (6 bases). V was pared by 5 bases and J by 2 bases, with 10 bases between. CDR3 length: 14 amino acids. Germline V gene lookup returns CDR1 SNHLY and CDR2 FYNNEI.

The chain employs TRBV3-1 (or the pseudogene TRBV3-2) and TRBJ1-3; 8 bases map to TRBD1. This CDR3 contains 14 residues. The V and J ends lost 4 bases and 2 bases, in that order; junction bases with no gene match: 1. Germline CDR1 reads LGHDT; CDR2 reads YNNKEL (reference sequence). The CDR3, as DNA: TGTGCCAGCAGCCTGACAGGGGCTGGAAACACCATATATTTT. Encoded protein: CASSLTGAGNTIYF.

This sequence joins TRBV24-1 and TRBJ1-4; tentatively, D is TRBD1 (6 bases). This CDR3 is built from 15 residues. V lost 4 bases and J lost 6, with 14 bases in between. Germline assignment: CDR1 KGHDR and CDR2 SFDVKD. Here the CDR3 reads CATSDPTGADEKLFF. The CDR3 bases are TGTGCCACCAGTGACCCTACGGGGGCTGATGAAAAACTGTTTTTT.

This rearrangement joins TRBV5-1 to TRBJ1-2, with D hard to call. The CDR3 extends over 12 amino acids. The germline V and J ends were trimmed by 4 bases and 5 bases, with 9 bases remaining between them. Germline V gene data show CDR1 as SGHRS and CDR2 as YFSETQ. CDR3 DNA: TGCGCCAGCAGCGCGACCGAGTATGGCTACACCTTC. Protein product: CASSATEYGYTF.

Only a few counts were recorded for this clone. The chain employs TRBV29-1 and TRBJ2-3; 11 nucleotides agree with TRBD2. With V trimmed by 1 base and J by 0 bases, 9 bases remained unmatched. CDR3 size: 18 residues. Germline V lookup: CDR1 SQVTM, CDR2 ANQGSEA. CDR3 nucleotide sequence: TGCAGCGTTGAAGCGGCAGGACTAGCGGGCTTTAGCACAGATACGCAGTATTTT. The encoded protein is CSVEAAGLAGFSTDTQYF.

V is TRBV7-3 and J is TRBJ2-5; the D is unclear. CDR1 SGHTA and CDR2 FQGTGA come from the germline V gene. The CDR3 is made up of 14 amino acids. V shed 0 bases and J shed 0 bases, with 5 bases lying between them. CDR3 DNA: TGTGCCAGCAGCTTAACCGGTCACCAAGAGACCCAGTACTTC. Translation: CASSLTGHQETQYF. The entire variable domain, with the rest obtained from reference TRBV7-3 and TRBJ2-5, is as follows: GAGVSQTPSNKVTEKGKYVELRCDPISGHTALYWYRQSLGQGPEFLIYFQGTGAADDSGLPNDRFFAVRPEGSVSTLKIQRTERGDSAVYLCASSLTGHQETQYFGPGTRLLVL.

V is TRBV7-2 and J is TRBJ1-2; weak D call: TRBD1 (5 bases). V lost 1 base and J lost 2, with 5 bases in between. Germline V lookup: CDR1 SGHTA, CDR2 FQGNSA. The CDR3 extends over 13 amino acids. The CDR3 sequence: CASSLGQNYGYTF. CDR3 nucleotide sequence: TGTGCCAGCAGCTTAGGACAGAACTATGGCTACACCTTC.

The chain uses TRBV18 and TRBJ2-3; weak D call: TRBD1 (6 bases). Germline V gene data show CDR1 as KGHSH and CDR2 as LQKENI. V lost 10 bases and J lost 4, with 15 bases in between. The CDR3 is 13 residues long. The CDR3 here is CATRDKSPDTQYF. The CDR3 DNA reads TGTGCCACCCGGGACAAGTCACCAGATACGCAGTATTTT.

V is TRBV4-1 and J is TRBJ1-1; D remains ambiguous. Trimming removed 5 bases from V and 9 bases from J, with 10 bases in between. This CDR3 contains 11 residues. Germline CDR1 is MGHRA and CDR2 is YSYEKL. DNA of the CDR3: TGCGCCAGCAGCTTACGAAGGCAAGCTTTCTTT. Protein: CASSLRRQAFF.

The rearrangement links TRBV10-3 to TRBJ2-1, with TRBD2 matching over 11 bases. The length of the CDR3 is 14 residues. Germline trimming cut 6 bases from V and 4 bases from J; bases unmatched to any gene: 2. CDR1 and CDR2 from the germline V gene are ENHRY and SYGVKD. The CDR3 DNA sequence: TGTGCCATCAGGGGGACTAGCGGATACAATGAGCAGTTCTTC. This sequence encodes CAIRGTSGYNEQFF.

The genes are TRBV12-5 and TRBJ1-3; D remains unclear. Trimming took off 6 bases at V and 4 bases at J, with 16 bases between the two ends. From germline, CDR1 is LGHNT and CDR2 FRNRAP. The CDR3 has 15 residues. CDR3 sequence: CASGEDRPDGNTIYF. As DNA, the CDR3 is TGTGCTAGTGGGGAGGACCGGCCAGACGGAAACACCATATATTTT.

There are a few counts of this clone. The rearrangement joins TRBV4-1 to TRBJ2-3, with no clear D. CDR1 and CDR2 from the germline V gene are MGHRA and YSYEKL. This CDR3 contains 12 residues. V lost 4 bases, J lost 2 bases, and 4 bases lay in between. The CDR3: CASSRNTDTQYF. DNA for the CDR3: TGCGCCAGCAGCCGCAACACAGATACGCAGTATTTT.

The J gene is TRBJ2-2, the V gene TRBV3-1 (or the pseudogene TRBV3-2), with TRBD1 matching over 7 bases. The CDR3 has 15 amino acids. Looked up from germline, CDR1 is LGHDT and CDR2 is YNNKEL (reference sequence). With 2 bases clipped from V and 4 bases from J, the junction kept 4 bases outside the gene matches. The CDR3 region has the DNA TGTGCCAGCAGCCAAATAACAGGGGTCACCGGGGAGCTGTTTTTT. It specifies CASSQITGVTGELFF.

The chain carries TRBV7-6 and TRBJ1-4; a weak D match, TRBD1 (5 bases). V lost 5 bases and J 7 bases, leaving 20 bases between the germline ends. Per the germline V gene, CDR1 is SGHVS and CDR2 is FNYEAQ. This CDR3 has 16 residues. Here the CDR3 DNA reads TGTGCCAGCAGCACACAATACAGGTCACGGGGTGAAAAACTGTTTTTT. This translates into CASSTQYRSRGEKLFF.